This T cell receptor beta chain derives from a study of identifying expanded T cells in peripheral blood. Notes on the study in general: Clone count variance between roughly 2-week samples rose with total template count. Technical replicates showed roughly 1.2 changed clones; about two weeks about 16.4; four weeks 19.

With respect to this clone: The antigen is not known.

Sequencing used immunoSEQ multiplex PCR; TCRdb keeps in-frame clones, though not all of them. Counted here are approximately 90,000 clones, 88% occurring once; the ten biggest clones make up about 3.9%. V dropped 3 bases and J dropped 2 bases, with 14 bases sitting between them. CDR3 length equals 16 residues. From germline, CDR1 is MNHNS and CDR2 SASEGT. During the collection period, no donor immune events like infections were recorded. Sequencing input: blood. The clonotype was recovered from a person aged 18 to 75 in good health. The J gene is TRBJ2-1, the V gene TRBV6-1; possibly TRBD2 for D (5 bases). The CDR3 reads CASSERDGNPYNEQFF. The DNA for the CDR3 is TGTGCCAGCAGTGAGAGGGATGGGAATCCCTACAATGAGCAGTTCTTC.